These 30 T cell receptor beta chains were sequenced from one sample in a study of blood T cell repertoires in COVID-19. Here immunoSEQ multiplex PCR was the method, and the copy in TCRdb shows in-frame clones only, minus some. The table has approximately 200,000 clones, around 80% seen once. The sample comprised peripheral blood. Receptor source: a woman aged 80 or over with acute or convalescent COVID-19.

In its sample, this clone was seen a few times. The chain recombines TRBV7-3 with TRBJ1-6, with 7 bases lining up with TRBD1. V lost 0 bases, J lost 8 bases, and 1 base stayed unmatched. Looked up from germline, CDR1 is SGHTA and CDR2 is FQGTGA. There are 14 residues in the CDR3. CDR3 bases: TGTGCCAGCAGCTTAACAGGGGGCGATTCACCCCTCCACTTT. This gives the protein CASSLTGGDSPLHF.

V usage is TRBV5-1 and J usage is TRBJ1-2; 7 positions agree with TRBD1. The V gene end was trimmed by 4 bases and the J gene end by 3 bases; junction bases not matched to a gene: 3. The CDR3 totals 13 residues. In germline, CDR1 is SGHRS, CDR2 YFSETQ. CDR3 coding DNA: TGCGCCAGCAGCGAAACAGGGGACTATGGCTACACCTTC. It is translated as CASSETGDYGYTF.

This sequence joins TRBV6-5 and TRBJ2-3; 11 bases map to TRBD2. The length of the CDR3 is 14 residues. J was trimmed by 1 base and V by 7 bases; bases with no gene match: 1. Germline loops: CDR1 MNHEY, CDR2 SVGAGI. In DNA, the CDR3 is TGTGCCAGCAAGACTAGCGGGGGCACAGATACGCAGTATTTT. Its protein is CASKTSGGTDTQYF.

The CDR3 region has the DNA TGTGCCAGTAGTACTTCGGGACAGACCAATCAGCCCCAGCATTTT. Its translation: CASSTSGQTNQPQHF. The V call is TRBV19, the J call TRBJ1-5; 7 nucleotides align to TRBD1. In germline, CDR1 is LNHDA, CDR2 SQIVND (reference sequence). This CDR3 has 15 residues. V trimming: 4 bases; J trimming: 3 bases; junction bases outside the gene matches: 6.

In its sample, this clone was seen a few times. The chain couples TRBV11-2 to TRBJ2-1, with a possible D match to TRBD2 (5 bases). This CDR3 has 13 amino acids. Trimming stripped 2 bases from V and 6 bases from J, with 8 bases between. In germline, CDR1 is SGHAT, CDR2 FQNNGV. The CDR3 DNA is TGTGCCAGCAGCTTATGGGAGCCCAATGAGCAGTTCTTC. Protein sequence: CASSLWEPNEQFF.

This chain joins TRBV5-5 and TRBJ1-2, with 9 bases lining up with TRBD1. Germline V gene lookup returns CDR1 SGHKS and CDR2 YYEKEE (reference sequence). Unmatched junction bases numbered 4, after V lost 4 bases and J lost 3 bases. The CDR3 contains 14 residues. CDR3 bases: TGTGCCAGCAGCCGACAGGGGGAAGACTATGGCTACACCTTC. Its protein product is CASSRQGEDYGYTF.

The chain employs TRBV4-3 and TRBJ1-3; TRBD1 matches 9 bases. Germline V gene data show CDR1 as LGHNA and CDR2 as YSLEER. The V gene end was trimmed by 4 bases and the J gene end by 2 bases; junction bases not matched to a gene: 3. The length of the CDR3 is 15 residues. The CDR3 loop reads CASSRGQGAGNTIYF. The CDR3 nucleotides read TGCGCCAGCAGCCGGGGACAGGGTGCTGGAAACACCATATATTTT.

The chain is built from TRBV7-8 and TRBJ1-4; a possible D gene is TRBD1 (6 bases). The CDR3 totals 16 residues. V was clipped by 5 bases and J by 0 bases, with 13 bases between them. Germline V gene sequence: CDR1 SGHVS, CDR2 FQNEAQ. The CDR3: CASSPQGIATNEKLFF. CDR3 nucleotides: TGTGCCAGCAGCCCCCAGGGGATTGCAACTAATGAAAAACTGTTTTTT.

This chain links TRBV15 with TRBJ2-1; 8 positions match TRBD1. This CDR3 is 15 amino acids long. Germline V gene sequence: CDR1 LNHNV, CDR2 YYDKDF (reference sequence). Losses at the gene ends were 5 bases for V and 5 bases for J; bases not matched to a gene: 8. The CDR3 reads CATSPGQAPNNEQFF. CDR3 in DNA: TGTGCCACCAGCCCGGGACAGGCCCCCAACAATGAGCAGTTCTTC.

CDR3 protein: CASSQGGGGEKLFF. CDR3 nucleotide sequence: TGTGCCAGCAGCCAGGGCGGGGGTGGTGAAAAACTGTTTTTT. The V and J genes are TRBV25-1 and TRBJ1-4; a weak D match, TRBD1 (5 bases). V lost 6 bases, J lost 7 bases, and 15 bases lay in between. Germline CDR1 reads MGHDK; CDR2 reads SYGVNS. This CDR3 has 14 residues.

The CDR3 sequence: CASTGSTYEQYF. The CDR3 bases are TGTGCCAGCACCGGGTCTACCTACGAGCAGTACTTC. This chain joins TRBV28 and TRBJ2-7, with no clear D. The CDR3 runs 12 residues. The ends were cut back, 7 bases at V and 2 bases at J, with 9 bases in the middle. Germline CDR1 reads MDHEN; CDR2 reads SYDVKM.

In DNA form, the CDR3 reads TGTGCCAGCACCCTATGGGACACGGTTCACACCGGGGAGCTGTTTTTT. Translated: CASTLWDTVHTGELFF. The gene calls are TRBV6-6 and TRBJ2-2, with a possible D match to TRBD1 (6 bases). V was clipped by 7 bases and J by 3 bases, with 18 bases between them. The CDR3 is 16 residues long. The V gene's germline CDR1 is MNHNY and CDR2 SVGAGI (reference sequence).

This clone was seen more than once but under ten times. V gene TRBV30 combines with J gene TRBJ1-3; D ambiguous. Deletions cut 5 bases from V and 3 bases from J, with 5 bases between. Germline V lookup: CDR1 GTSNPN, CDR2 SVGIG (reference sequence). This CDR3 comprises 11 residues. The CDR3 is CAWQIGNTIYF. For the CDR3, the DNA is TGTGCCTGGCAAATTGGAAACACCATATATTTT.

The J gene is TRBJ2-2, the V gene TRBV7-8; the D gene is possibly TRBD1 (6 bases). Germline lookup yields CDR1 SGHVS and CDR2 FQNEAQ. V shed 7 bases and J shed 2 bases, with 14 bases lying between them. The CDR3 is made up of 15 amino acids. CDR3 sequence (DNA): TGTGCCAGCACCCCGGACAGCACTAACACCGGGGAGCTGTTTTTT. Its translation: CASTPDSTNTGELFF.

The chain carries TRBV29-1 and TRBJ1-2, with TRBD1 matching 8 bases. The CDR3 loop spans 11 amino acids. The germline CDR1 and CDR2 sequences are SQVTM and ANQGSEA. V dropped 3 bases and J dropped 14; count of bases not matched to a gene: 8. The CDR3 region is CSVERQGAGTF. The DNA for the CDR3 is TGCAGCGTTGAGAGGCAGGGGGCAGGTACCTTC.

This clone has a handful of counts. The V and J genes are TRBV27 and TRBJ1-2; 8 bases match TRBD1. V was pared by 7 bases and J by 6 bases, with 13 bases of the junction left unmatched. The CDR3 is made up of 15 amino acids. Germline CDR1 MNHEY, CDR2 SMNVEV (reference sequence). The CDR3 loop is CASTSGGGLRNGYTF. CDR3 DNA: TGTGCCAGCACTTCAGGGGGCGGCCTAAGAAATGGCTACACCTTC.

CDR3 region: CASKRDRVGGNEKLFF. DNA of the CDR3: TGTGCCAGCAAACGGGACAGGGTCGGGGGTAATGAAAAACTGTTTTTT. The chain recombines TRBV2 with TRBJ1-4; the match to TRBD1 covers 9 bases. V lost 7 bases, J lost 4 bases, and 10 bases stayed unmatched. The CDR3 has 16 amino acids. Germline CDR1 reads SNHLY; CDR2 reads FYNNEI.

The chain recombines TRBV19 with TRBJ1-3; 8 bases align to TRBD1. CDR3 length equals 13 residues. Germline V gene sequence: CDR1 LNHDA, CDR2 SQIVND (reference sequence). The V segment lost 9 bases and the J segment 4 bases; nucleotides outside the gene matches: 5. The CDR3 is CASWDRNGNTIYF. The CDR3 nucleotides read TGTGCCAGCTGGGACAGGAACGGAAACACCATATATTTT.

This clone was counted a single time. The chain couples TRBV5-1 to TRBJ1-2; D remains ambiguous. The CDR3 is 14 amino acids. The V gene's germline CDR1 is SGHRS and CDR2 YFSETQ. Trimming pared 0 bases from V and 7 bases from J, leaving 13 bases between. The CDR3 nucleotides read TGCGCCAGCAGCTTGGAATCTGGCGGAGGTGGCTACACCTTC. Translation gives CASSLESGGGGYTF.

The V gene is TRBV12-3 or TRBV12-4, the J gene TRBJ1-2; 8 positions match TRBD1. J was trimmed by 7 bases and V by 5 bases; bases with no gene match: 6. This CDR3 spans 13 amino acids. The CDR3 DNA is TGTGCCAGCAGTCCGGACAGGGTAATTGGCTACACCTTC. Translating it yields CASSPDRVIGYTF.

As DNA, the CDR3 is TGTGCCAGCAGCGTCGGACAGGGCTCCTATAATTCACCCCTCCACTTT. Protein: CASSVGQGSYNSPLHF. The rearrangement uses TRBV5-6 and TRBJ1-6; 8 bases line up with TRBD1. The germline gives CDR1 SGHDT, CDR2 YYEEEE. This CDR3 is built from 16 residues. The V segment lost 4 bases and the J segment 0 bases; nucleotides outside the gene matches: 3.

V gene TRBV9 combines with J gene TRBJ2-1; 8 nucleotides align to TRBD2. Germline V lookup: CDR1 SGDLS, CDR2 YYNGEE. The CDR3 loop spans 17 amino acids. The V and J ends lost 4 bases and 8 bases, in that order; junction bases with no gene match: 17. CDR3 sequence reads: CASSRLGGSGDRDEQFF. The CDR3 nucleotides read TGTGCCAGCAGCCGGCTTGGGGGTAGCGGGGATAGGGATGAGCAGTTCTTC.

This chain uses TRBV18 with TRBJ1-1; D unclear. Trimming removed 3 bases from V and 6 bases from J, with 8 bases in between. Germline assignment: CDR1 KGHSH and CDR2 LQKENI. There are 12 residues in the CDR3. The CDR3 is CASSPTYAEAFF. Here the CDR3 DNA reads TGTGCCAGCTCACCCACCTACGCTGAAGCTTTCTTT. The full variable domain, in which reference TRBV18 and TRBJ1-1 provide the parts outside the CDR3, is NAGVMQNPRHLVRRRGQEARLRCSPMKGHSHVYWYRQLPEEGLKFMVYLQKENIIDESGMPKERFSAEFPKEGPSILRIQQVVRGDSAAYFCASSPTYAEAFFGQGTRLTVV.

V and J are TRBV6-5 and TRBJ2-3, with 11 bases matching TRBD2. With V trimmed by 6 bases and J by 4 bases, 6 bases remained unmatched. The CDR3 consists of 15 residues. Germline V gene data show CDR1 as MNHEY and CDR2 as SVGAGI. CDR3 nucleotides: TGTGCCAGCAGACCCACTAGCGGGAGTGCAGATACGCAGTATTTT. Protein sequence: CASRPTSGSADTQYF.

The J gene is TRBJ2-2, the V gene TRBV28, with D possibly being TRBD2 (7 bases). The CDR3 has 13 residues. The V and J ends lost 2 bases and 9 bases respectively, with 10 bases between them. Germline V CDR1 and CDR2: MDHEN, SYDVKM. The CDR3 nucleotides are TGTGCCAGCAGTTTAGGGGGGGCAAGGGAGCTGTTTTTT. Encoded protein: CASSLGGARELFF.

This chain joins TRBV27 and TRBJ2-5; 12 nucleotides align to TRBD2. CDR1 is MNHEY and CDR2 is SMNVEV in the germline V gene (reference sequence). CDR3 length equals 16 residues. The V gene end was trimmed by 8 bases and the J gene end by 2 bases; junction bases not matched to a gene: 9. DNA of the CDR3: TGTGCCAGCGGGACTAGCGGGCCCCCGAGGCAAGAGACCCAGTACTTC. Encoded protein: CASGTSGPPRQETQYF.

This chain connects TRBV19 to TRBJ1-2; the D gene is possibly TRBD1 (6 bases). CDR3 size: 16 residues. In germline, CDR1 is LNHDA, CDR2 SQIVND (reference sequence). V was pared by 3 bases and J by 2 bases, with 16 bases between. CDR3 sequence reads: CASSIKIGGGNYGYTF. The CDR3 nucleotides are TGTGCCAGTAGTATCAAGATTGGGGGGGGCAACTATGGCTACACCTTC.

The chain employs TRBV29-1 and TRBJ1-4; no reliable D call. CDR3 size: 13 residues. Trimming removed 4 bases from V and 8 bases from J, with 14 bases in between. CDR1 and CDR2 from the germline V gene are SQVTM and ANQGSEA. The CDR3 is CSVGSGPLEKLFF. The CDR3 region has the DNA TGCAGCGTTGGGTCTGGGCCGCTAGAAAAACTGTTTTTT.

The chain links TRBV30 to TRBJ1-2, with D perhaps TRBD1 (6 bases). The CDR3 sequence is 13 residues long. Germline-derived CDR1 and CDR2 are GTSNPN and SVGIG (reference sequence). With 8 bases removed from V and 8 bases from J, the gap between germline ends came to 21 bases. CDR3 sequence (DNA): TGTGCCACCCCCGACGGGGGGCCGGGGGGCTACACCTTC. It encodes CATPDGGPGGYTF.

The chain joins TRBV30 to TRBJ2-1, with TRBD2 matching over 9 bases. Germline lookup yields CDR1 GTSNPN and CDR2 SVGIG (reference sequence). This CDR3 region has 18 residues. V lost 3 bases to trimming and J lost 10 bases; unmatched junction nucleotides: 22. The DNA for the CDR3 is TGTGCCTGGAGCCCGGGACATTATAGCGGGAGAGTGCTAGGGGAGCAGTTCTTC. Its translation: CAWSPGHYSGRVLGEQFF. Filled out from reference TRBV30 and TRBJ2-1, the complete variable domain reads SQTIHQWPATLVQPVGSPLSLECTVEGTSNPNLYWYRQAAGRGLQLLFYSVGIGQISSEVPQNLSASRPQDRQFILSSKKLLLSDSGFYLCAWSPGHYSGRVLGEQFFGPGTRLTVL.